This TCR beta chain came from a study of T cells after yellow fever vaccination. Across the study: Libraries from low-cell-number fractions were prepared with the SMART-Seq v4 Ultra Low Input RNA kit.

Conversion of TCR transcripts into cDNA relied on 5'RACE template switching, which added a universal primer site and UMIs. TCRdb fed the 5' RACE reads into MiXCR, producing one record per CDR3 protein. The sample lists approximately 130,000 distinct CDR3 sequences, roughly 15% seen once, with approximately 39% in the top ten. Trimming stripped 4 bases from V and 0 bases from J, with 9 bases between. CDR1 is SNHLY and CDR2 is FYNNEI in the germline V gene. The CDR3 extends over 14 amino acids. Here the sequenced sample was CD8+ T cells sorted from PBMCs, taken 5 days after the yellow fever booster vaccination. The receptor's source is a young man who received the YFV17D yellow fever vaccine. The gene calls are TRBV2 and TRBJ1-1; D perhaps matches TRBD1 (5 bases). The CDR3 loop reads CASSAGPLNTEAFF. CDR3 nucleotide sequence: TGTGCCAGCAGTGCGGGACCGCTGAACACTGAAGCTTTCTTT.